A selection of T cell receptor beta chains follows, all from one sample in a study of T cell responses to AZD1222 COVID-19 vaccine. Profiling relied on immunoSEQ multiplex PCR, and the TCRdb table lists in-frame clones only, not all of them. The sample holds 150,000 or so clones; about nine tenths are singletons and the top ten take around 2.3%. The source material was peripheral blood, sampled on day 0 of AZD1222 vaccination. The source of these receptors is an adult in good health. Both conserved end residues are part of each CDR3. The D gene is left open where the match is weak. Clone size is given for some rows only: seen once, a few or many times, or a class if the clone is expanded.

CDR3 | DNA | D | size | J | V
CSAPSDRGQGARGYTF | TGCAGCGCCCCCTCGGACCGGGGACAGGGGGCTCGAGGCTACACCTTC | TRBD1 | . | TRBJ1-2 | TRBV29-1
CASSLTGTSGYEQYF | TGTGCCAGCAGCTTAACGGGGACTAGCGGCTACGAGCAGTACTTC | TRBD2 | . | TRBJ2-7 | TRBV7-3
CSASGPGSPLHF | TGCAGTGCTAGTGGACCAGGATCACCCCTCCACTTT | . | . | TRBJ1-6 | TRBV20-1
CASFTLQGRNSPLHF | TGTGCCAGCTTTACCTTACAGGGGAGGAATTCACCCCTCCACTTT | TRBD1 | . | TRBJ1-6 | TRBV18
CASSSDRGSAEQYF | TGTGCCAGCAGTTCAGACAGGGGGTCGGCCGAGCAGTACTTC | TRBD1 | . | TRBJ2-7 | TRBV2
CASSLELDSSSYNSPLHF | TGTGCCAGCAGCTTGGAGTTGGACAGTAGCTCCTATAATTCACCCCTCCACTTT | . | . | TRBJ1-6 | TRBV5-6
CASSQDPQGRNTEAFF | TGCGCCAGCAGCCAAGATCCACAGGGGAGGAACACTGAAGCTTTCTTT | TRBD1 | . | TRBJ1-1 | TRBV4-3
CASSASSYEQYF | TGTGCCAGCAGCGCGAGCTCCTACGAGCAGTACTTC | . | . | TRBJ2-7 | TRBV5-6
CASSSDFGQGDAFF | TGTGCCAGCAGCTCAGATTTCGGACAGGGTGATGCTTTCTTT | TRBD1 | . | TRBJ1-1 | TRBV7-9
CASSPDRAYTEAFF | TGTGCCAGCTCACCGGACAGGGCCTACACTGAAGCTTTCTTT | TRBD1 | . | TRBJ1-1 | TRBV18
CASRTNEKLFF | TGTGCCAGCAGGACAAATGAAAAACTGTTTTTT | . | . | TRBJ1-4 | TRBV27
CASSPDREQYF | TGTGCCAGCTCACCGGACAGGGAGCAGTACTTC | TRBD1 | once | TRBJ2-7 | TRBV18
CASSSETFRDSYEQYF | TGTGCCAGCAGCAGTGAAACCTTCCGGGACAGCTACGAGCAGTACTTC | TRBD1 | . | TRBJ2-7 | TRBV11-1
CAWSTSPVGYGYTF | TGTGCCTGGAGTACTTCCCCGGTGGGGTATGGCTACACCTTC | . | once | TRBJ1-2 | TRBV30